This TCR beta chain was profiled in a study of beta chain features in type 1 diabetes. Study conclusions and caveats: Sequencing used cDNA, and cells with high TCR expression could therefore be over-represented. A greater similarity of naive, central memory and Treg TCRB repertoires was seen among patients than among healthy donors.

Regarding this clone: Its antigen remains unidentified.

With 0 bases removed from V and 0 bases from J, the gap between germline ends came to 9 bases. The germline V gene encodes CDR1 GTSNPN and CDR2 SVGIG (reference sequence). The CDR3 runs to 14 residues. All of the isolated RNA was reverse transcribed, so expressed TCRB transcripts were sequenced. Naive, central memory and regulatory T cell samples came to a mean of approximately 3.3 million reads. Clones were read by immunoSEQ multiplex PCR, and TCRdb kept only the in-frame ones, dropping some. The profile covers more than 300,000 clones, with around 12% appearing a single time and under 0.02% taken by the ten largest.

The TCR sequence derives from a man younger than 30 in good health. Sample: naive CD4+ T cells from blood. The chain joins TRBV30 to TRBJ2-7, with a tentative D call TRBD1 (6 bases). The CDR3 reads CAWSVGGTSYEQYF. Here the CDR3 DNA reads TGTGCCTGGAGTGTAGGGGGAACCTCCTACGAGCAGTACTTC.